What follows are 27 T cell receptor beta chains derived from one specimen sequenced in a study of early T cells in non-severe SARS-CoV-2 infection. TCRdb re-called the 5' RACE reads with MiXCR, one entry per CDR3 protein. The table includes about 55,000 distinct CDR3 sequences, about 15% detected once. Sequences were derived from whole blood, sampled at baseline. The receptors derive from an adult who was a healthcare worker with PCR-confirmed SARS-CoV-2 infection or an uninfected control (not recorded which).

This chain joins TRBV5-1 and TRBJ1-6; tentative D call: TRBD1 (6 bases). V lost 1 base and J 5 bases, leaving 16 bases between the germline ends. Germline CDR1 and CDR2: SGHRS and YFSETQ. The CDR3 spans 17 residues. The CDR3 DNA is TGCGCCAGCAGCTTGAATGGGGGCGCAAGTAATAATTCACCCCTCCACTTT. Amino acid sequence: CASSLNGGASNNSPLHF.

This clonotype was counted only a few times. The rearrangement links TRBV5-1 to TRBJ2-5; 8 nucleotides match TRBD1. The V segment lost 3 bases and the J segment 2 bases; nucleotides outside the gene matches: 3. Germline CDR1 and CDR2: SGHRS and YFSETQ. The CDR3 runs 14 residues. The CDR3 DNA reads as TGCGCCAGCAGCTCCGGGACAGGACAAGAGACCCAGTACTTC. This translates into CASSSGTGQETQYF.

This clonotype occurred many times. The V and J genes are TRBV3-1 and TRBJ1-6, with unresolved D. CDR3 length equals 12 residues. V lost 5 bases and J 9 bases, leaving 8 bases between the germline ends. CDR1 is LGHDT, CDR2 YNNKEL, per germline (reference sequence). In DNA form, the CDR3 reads TGTGCCAGCAGCACTGGAATTTCACCCCTCCACTTT. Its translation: CASSTGISPLHF.

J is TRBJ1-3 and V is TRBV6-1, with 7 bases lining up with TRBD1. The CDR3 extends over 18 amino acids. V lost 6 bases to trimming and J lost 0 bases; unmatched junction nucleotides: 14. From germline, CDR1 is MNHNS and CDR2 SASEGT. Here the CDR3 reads CASRQGEDAVISGNTIYF. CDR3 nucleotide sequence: TGTGCCAGCAGGCAGGGGGAAGACGCCGTCATCTCTGGAAACACCATATATTTT.

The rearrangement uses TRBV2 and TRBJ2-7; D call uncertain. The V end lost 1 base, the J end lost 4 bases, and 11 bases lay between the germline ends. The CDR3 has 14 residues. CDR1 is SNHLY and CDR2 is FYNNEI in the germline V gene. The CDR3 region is CASSEGWSGYEQYF. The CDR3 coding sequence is TGTGCCAGCAGTGAAGGGTGGTCCGGGTACGAGCAGTACTTC.

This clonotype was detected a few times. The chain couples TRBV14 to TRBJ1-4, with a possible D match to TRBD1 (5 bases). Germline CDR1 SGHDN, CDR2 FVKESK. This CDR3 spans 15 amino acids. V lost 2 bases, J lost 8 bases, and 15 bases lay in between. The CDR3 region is CASSQYVDGGEKLFF. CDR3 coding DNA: TGTGCCAGCAGCCAATACGTCGATGGGGGGGAAAAACTGTTTTTT.

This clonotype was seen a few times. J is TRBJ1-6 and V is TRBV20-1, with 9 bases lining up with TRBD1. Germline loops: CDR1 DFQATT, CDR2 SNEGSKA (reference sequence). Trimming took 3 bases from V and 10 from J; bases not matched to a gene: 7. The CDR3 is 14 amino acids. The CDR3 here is CSASPGTGKSPLHF. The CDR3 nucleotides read TGCAGTGCTAGTCCCGGGACAGGGAAATCACCCCTCCACTTT.

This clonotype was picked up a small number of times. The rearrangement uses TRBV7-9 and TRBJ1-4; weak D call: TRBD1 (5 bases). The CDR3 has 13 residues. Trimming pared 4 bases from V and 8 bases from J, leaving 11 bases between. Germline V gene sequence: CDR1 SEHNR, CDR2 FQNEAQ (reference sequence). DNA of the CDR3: TGTGCCAGCAGCTCTCGGGGCCCAGAAAAACTGTTTTTT. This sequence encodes CASSSRGPEKLFF.

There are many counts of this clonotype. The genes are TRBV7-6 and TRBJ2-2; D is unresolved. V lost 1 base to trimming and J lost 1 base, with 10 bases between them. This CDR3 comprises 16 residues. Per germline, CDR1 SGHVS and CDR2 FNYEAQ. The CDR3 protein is CASSLEQPGNTGELFF. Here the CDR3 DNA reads TGTGCCAGCAGCTTAGAACAGCCGGGGAACACCGGGGAGCTGTTTTTT.

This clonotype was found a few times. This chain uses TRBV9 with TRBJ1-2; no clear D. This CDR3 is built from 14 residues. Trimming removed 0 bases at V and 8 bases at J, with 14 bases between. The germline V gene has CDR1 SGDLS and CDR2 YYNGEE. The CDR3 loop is CASSVDPQPFGYTF. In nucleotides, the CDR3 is TGTGCCAGCAGCGTAGATCCGCAGCCCTTCGGCTACACCTTC.

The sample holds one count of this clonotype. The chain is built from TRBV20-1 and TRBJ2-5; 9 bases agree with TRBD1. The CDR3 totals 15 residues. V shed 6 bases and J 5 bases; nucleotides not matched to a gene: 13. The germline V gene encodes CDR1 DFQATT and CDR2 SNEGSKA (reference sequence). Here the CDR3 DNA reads TGCAGTGCCAGGCAGCAACAGGGGGCAAGGGAGACCCAGTACTTC. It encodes CSARQQQGARETQYF.

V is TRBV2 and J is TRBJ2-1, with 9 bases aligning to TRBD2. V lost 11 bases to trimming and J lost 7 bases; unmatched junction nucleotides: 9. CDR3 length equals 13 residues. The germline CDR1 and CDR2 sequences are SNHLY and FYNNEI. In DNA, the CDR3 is TGTGCCGGGTGGGGGACTAGCAGTAATGAGCAGTTCTTC. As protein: CAGWGTSSNEQFF. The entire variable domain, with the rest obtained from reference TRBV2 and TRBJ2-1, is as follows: EPEVTQTPSHQVTQMGQEVILRCVPISNHLYFYWYRQILGQKVEFLVSFYNNEISEKSEIFDDQFSVERPDGSNFTLKIRSTKLEDSAMYFCAGWGTSSNEQFFGPGTRLTVL.

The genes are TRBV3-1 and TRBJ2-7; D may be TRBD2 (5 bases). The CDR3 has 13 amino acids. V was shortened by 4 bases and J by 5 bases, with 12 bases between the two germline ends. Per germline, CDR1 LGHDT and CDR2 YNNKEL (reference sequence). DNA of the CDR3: TGTGCCAGCAGCCGACGGGGTATGAACGAGCAGTACTTC. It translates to CASSRRGMNEQYF.

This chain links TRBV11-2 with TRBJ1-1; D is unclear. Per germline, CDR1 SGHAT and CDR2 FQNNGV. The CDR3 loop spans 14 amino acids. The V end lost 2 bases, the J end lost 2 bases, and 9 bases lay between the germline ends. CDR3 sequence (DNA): TGTGCCAGCAGCTTAAATCTGAGCAACACTGAAGCTTTCTTT. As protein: CASSLNLSNTEAFF.

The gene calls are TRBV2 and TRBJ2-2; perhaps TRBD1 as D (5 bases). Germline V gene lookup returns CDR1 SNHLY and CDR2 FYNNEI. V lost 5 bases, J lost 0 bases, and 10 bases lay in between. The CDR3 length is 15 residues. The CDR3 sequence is CASSKPGTNTGELFF. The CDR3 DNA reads TGTGCCAGCAGTAAGCCAGGGACGAACACCGGGGAGCTGTTTTTT. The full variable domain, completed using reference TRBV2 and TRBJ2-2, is EPEVTQTPSHQVTQMGQEVILRCVPISNHLYFYWYRQILGQKVEFLVSFYNNEISEKSEIFDDQFSVERPDGSNFTLKIRSTKLEDSAMYFCASSKPGTNTGELFFGEGSRLTVL.

This chain's CDR3 is CASSLPDSNYGYTF. In DNA, the CDR3 is TGTGCCAGCAGCTTACCGGACAGTAACTATGGCTACACCTTC. V and J are TRBV7-9 and TRBJ1-2, with TRBD1 as a possible D gene (6 bases). Trimming removed 2 bases from V and 1 base from J, with 8 bases in between. Germline V gene data show CDR1 as SEHNR and CDR2 as FQNEAQ (reference sequence). This CDR3 is built from 14 residues.

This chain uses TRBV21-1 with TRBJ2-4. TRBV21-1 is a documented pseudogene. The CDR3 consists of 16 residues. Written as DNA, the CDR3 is TGTGTCAGCAGCCACCGTTTCCGGTCATCCAAAAACATTCAGTACTTC. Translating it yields CVSSHRFRSSKNIQYF.

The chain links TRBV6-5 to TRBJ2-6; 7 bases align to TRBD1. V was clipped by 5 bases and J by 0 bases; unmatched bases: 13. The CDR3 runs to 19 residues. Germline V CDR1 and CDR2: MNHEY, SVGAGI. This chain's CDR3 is CASSGLGTGASSGANVLTF. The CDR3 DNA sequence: TGTGCCAGCAGTGGCCTCGGAACAGGGGCAAGCTCTGGGGCCAACGTCCTGACTTTC.

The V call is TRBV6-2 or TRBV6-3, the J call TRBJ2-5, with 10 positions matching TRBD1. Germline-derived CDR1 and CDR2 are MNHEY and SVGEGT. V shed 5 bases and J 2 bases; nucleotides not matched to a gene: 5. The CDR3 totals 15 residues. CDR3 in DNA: TGTGCCAGCAGTACCGGGACAGGGGCACAAGAGACCCAGTACTTC. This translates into CASSTGTGAQETQYF.

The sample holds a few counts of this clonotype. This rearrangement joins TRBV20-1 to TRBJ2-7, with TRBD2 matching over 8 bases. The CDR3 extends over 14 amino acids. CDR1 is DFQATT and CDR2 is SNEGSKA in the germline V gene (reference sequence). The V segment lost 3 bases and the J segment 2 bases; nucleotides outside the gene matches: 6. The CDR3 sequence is CSASELADPYEQYF. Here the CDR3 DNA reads TGCAGTGCTAGTGAACTAGCGGACCCCTACGAGCAGTACTTC.

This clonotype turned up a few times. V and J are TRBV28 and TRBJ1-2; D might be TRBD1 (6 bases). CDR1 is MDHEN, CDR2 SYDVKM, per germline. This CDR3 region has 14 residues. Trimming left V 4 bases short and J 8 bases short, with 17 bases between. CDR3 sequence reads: CASSSAGTRKGYTF. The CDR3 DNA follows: TGTGCCAGCAGTTCCGCCGGGACACGCAAGGGCTACACCTTC.

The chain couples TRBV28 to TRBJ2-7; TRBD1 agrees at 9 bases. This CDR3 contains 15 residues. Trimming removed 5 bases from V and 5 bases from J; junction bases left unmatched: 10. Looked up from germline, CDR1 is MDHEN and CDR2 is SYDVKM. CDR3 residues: CASSLSGTGIHEQYF. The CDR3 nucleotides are TGTGCCAGCAGTCTCTCCGGGACAGGGATCCACGAGCAGTACTTC.

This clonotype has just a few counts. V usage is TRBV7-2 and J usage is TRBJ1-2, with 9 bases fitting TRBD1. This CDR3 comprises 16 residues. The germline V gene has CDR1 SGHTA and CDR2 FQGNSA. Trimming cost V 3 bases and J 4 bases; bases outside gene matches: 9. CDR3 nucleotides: TGTGCCAGCAGCTTTTATGGGACAGGGACCTCCTATGGCTACACCTTC. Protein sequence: CASSFYGTGTSYGYTF.

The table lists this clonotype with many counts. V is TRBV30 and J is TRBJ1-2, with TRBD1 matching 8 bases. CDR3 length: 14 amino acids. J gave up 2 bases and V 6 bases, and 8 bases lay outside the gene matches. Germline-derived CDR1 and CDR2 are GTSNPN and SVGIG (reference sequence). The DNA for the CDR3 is TGTGCCTGCAAGGACAGGGTAGGAAACTATGGCTACACCTTC. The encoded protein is CACKDRVGNYGYTF.

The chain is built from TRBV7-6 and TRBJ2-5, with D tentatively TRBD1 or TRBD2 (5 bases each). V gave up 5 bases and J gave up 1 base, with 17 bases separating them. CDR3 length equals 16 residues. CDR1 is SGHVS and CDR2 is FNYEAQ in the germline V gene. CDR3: CASSPPLRGTQETQYF. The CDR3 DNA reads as TGTGCCAGCAGCCCCCCTCTCCGGGGCACCCAAGAGACCCAGTACTTC.

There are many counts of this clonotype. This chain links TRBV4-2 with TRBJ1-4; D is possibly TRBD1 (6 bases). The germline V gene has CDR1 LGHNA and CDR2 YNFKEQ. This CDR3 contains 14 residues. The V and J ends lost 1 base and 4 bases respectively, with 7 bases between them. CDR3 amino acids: CASSQVRGNEKLFF. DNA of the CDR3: TGTGCCAGCAGCCAAGTCAGGGGTAATGAAAAACTGTTTTTT.

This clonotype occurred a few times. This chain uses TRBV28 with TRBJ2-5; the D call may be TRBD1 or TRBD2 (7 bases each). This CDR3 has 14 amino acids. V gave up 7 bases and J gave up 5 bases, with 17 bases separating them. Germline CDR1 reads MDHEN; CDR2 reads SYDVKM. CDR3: CASNQGGRRETQYF. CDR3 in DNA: TGTGCCAGCAATCAGGGGGGGAGGAGGGAGACCCAGTACTTC.